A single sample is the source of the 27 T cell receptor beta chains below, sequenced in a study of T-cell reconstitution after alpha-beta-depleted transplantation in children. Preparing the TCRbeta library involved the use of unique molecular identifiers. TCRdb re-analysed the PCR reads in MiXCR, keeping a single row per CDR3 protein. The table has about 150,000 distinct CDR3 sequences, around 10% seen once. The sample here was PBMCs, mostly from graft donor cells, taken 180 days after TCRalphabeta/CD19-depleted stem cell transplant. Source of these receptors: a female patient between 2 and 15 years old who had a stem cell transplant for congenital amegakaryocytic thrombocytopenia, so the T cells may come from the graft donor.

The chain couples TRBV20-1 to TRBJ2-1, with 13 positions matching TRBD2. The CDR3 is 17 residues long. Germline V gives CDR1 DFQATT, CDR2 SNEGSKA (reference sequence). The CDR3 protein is CCARDYRLAGGWGEQFF. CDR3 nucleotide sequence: TGCTGCGCTAGAGATTATAGACTAGCGGGGGGATGGGGTGAGCAGTTCTTC.

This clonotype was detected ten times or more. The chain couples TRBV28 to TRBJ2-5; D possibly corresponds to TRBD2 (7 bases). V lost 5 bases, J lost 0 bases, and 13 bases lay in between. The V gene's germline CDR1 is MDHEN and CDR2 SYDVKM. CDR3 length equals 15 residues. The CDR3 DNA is TGTGCCAGCAGTCCGGGCGGGGGCTACCAAGAGACCCAGTACTTC. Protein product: CASSPGGGYQETQYF. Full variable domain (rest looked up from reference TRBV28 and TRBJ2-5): DVKVTQSSRYLVKRTGEKVFLECVQDMDHENMFWYRQDPGLGLRLIYFSYDVKMKEKGDIPEGYSVSREKKERFSLILESASTNQTSMYLCASSPGGGYQETQYFGPGTRLLVL.

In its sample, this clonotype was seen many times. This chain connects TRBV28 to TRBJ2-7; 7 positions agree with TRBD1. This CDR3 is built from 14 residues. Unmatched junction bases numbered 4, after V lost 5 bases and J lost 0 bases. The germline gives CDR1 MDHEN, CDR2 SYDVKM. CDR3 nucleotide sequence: TGTGCCAGCAGTGAACAGGGGCGCTCCTACGAGCAGTACTTC. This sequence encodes CASSEQGRSYEQYF.

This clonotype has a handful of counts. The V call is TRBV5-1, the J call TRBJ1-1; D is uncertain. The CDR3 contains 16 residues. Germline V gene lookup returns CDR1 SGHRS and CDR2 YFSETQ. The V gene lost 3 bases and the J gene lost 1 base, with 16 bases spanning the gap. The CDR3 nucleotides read TGCGCCAGCAGCTGGGTTTTTGCAGCGACGAACACTGAAGCTTTCTTT. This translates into CASSWVFAATNTEAFF.

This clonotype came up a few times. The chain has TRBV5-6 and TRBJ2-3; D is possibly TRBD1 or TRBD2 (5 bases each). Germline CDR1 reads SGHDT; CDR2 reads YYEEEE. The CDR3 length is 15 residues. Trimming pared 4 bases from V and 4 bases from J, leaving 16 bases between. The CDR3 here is CASSPGGTLADTQYF. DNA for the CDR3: TGTGCCAGCAGCCCGGGTGGGACGCTTGCAGATACGCAGTATTTT.

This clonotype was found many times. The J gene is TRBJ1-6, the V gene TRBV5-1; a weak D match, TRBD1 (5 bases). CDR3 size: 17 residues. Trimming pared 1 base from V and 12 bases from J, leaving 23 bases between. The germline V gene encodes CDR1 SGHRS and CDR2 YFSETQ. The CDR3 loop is CASSLWAAIQGGLPLHF. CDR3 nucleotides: TGCGCCAGCAGCTTGTGGGCCGCGATTCAGGGAGGCCTACCCCTCCACTTT.

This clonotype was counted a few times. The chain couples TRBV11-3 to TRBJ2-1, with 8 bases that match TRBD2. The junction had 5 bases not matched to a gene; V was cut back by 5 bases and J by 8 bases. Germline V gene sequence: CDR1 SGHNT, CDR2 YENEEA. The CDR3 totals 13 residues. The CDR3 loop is CASSDRGGYEQFF. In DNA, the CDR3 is TGTGCCAGCAGCGATCGGGGGGGCTATGAGCAGTTCTTC.

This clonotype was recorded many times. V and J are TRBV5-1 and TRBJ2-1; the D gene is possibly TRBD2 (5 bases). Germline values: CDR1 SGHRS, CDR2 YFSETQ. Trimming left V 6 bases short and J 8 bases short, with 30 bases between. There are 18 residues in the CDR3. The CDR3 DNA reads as TGCGCCAGCACCAACACGACGGCTAGCCTTAAGTTTTATCATGAGCAGTTCTTC. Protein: CASTNTTASLKFYHEQFF.

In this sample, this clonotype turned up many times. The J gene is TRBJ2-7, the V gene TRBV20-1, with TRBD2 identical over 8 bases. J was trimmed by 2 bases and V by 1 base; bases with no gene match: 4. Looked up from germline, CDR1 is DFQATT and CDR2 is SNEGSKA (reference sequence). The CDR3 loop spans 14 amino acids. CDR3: CSARASGGPYEQYF. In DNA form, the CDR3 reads TGCAGTGCTAGAGCTTCGGGAGGGCCCTACGAGCAGTACTTC.

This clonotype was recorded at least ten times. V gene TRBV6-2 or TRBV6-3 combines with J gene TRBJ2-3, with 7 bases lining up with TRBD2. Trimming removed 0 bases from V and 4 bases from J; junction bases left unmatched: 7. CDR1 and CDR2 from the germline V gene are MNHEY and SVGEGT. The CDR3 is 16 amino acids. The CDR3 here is CASSYSAGGSADTQYF. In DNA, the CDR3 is TGTGCCAGCAGTTACTCGGCCGGGGGGAGCGCAGATACGCAGTATTTT.

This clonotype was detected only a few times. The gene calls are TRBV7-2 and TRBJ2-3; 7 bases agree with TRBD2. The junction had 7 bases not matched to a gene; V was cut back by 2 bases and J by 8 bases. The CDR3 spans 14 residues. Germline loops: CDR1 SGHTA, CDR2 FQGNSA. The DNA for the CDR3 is TGTGCCAGCAGCTTACAGCCTACTAGCGCTACGCAGTATTTT. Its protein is CASSLQPTSATQYF.

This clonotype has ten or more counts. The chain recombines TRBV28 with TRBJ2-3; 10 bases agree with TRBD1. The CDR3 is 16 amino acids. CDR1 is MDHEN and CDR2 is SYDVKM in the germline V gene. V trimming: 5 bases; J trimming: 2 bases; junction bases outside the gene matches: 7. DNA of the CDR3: TGTGCCAGCAGTCCACGGGACAGGGGAAACACAGATACGCAGTATTTT. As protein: CASSPRDRGNTDTQYF.

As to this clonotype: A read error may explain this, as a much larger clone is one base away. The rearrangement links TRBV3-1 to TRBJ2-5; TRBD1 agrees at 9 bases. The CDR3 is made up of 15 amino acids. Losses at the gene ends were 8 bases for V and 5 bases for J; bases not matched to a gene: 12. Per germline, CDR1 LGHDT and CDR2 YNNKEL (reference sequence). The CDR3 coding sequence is TGTGCCAGCTGCCCTCAACAGGGGGCGCAGGAGACCCAGTACTTC. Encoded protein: CASCPQQGAQETQYF.

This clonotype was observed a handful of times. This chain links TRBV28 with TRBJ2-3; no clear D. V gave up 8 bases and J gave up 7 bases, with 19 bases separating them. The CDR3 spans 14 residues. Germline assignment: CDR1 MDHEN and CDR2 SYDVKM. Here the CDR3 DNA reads TGTGCCAGCGGCGTACTTAGTGTGAAAAATACGCAGTATTTT. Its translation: CASGVLSVKNTQYF.

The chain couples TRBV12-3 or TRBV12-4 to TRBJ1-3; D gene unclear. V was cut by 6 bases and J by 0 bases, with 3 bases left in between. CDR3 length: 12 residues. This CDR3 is CASRYSGNTIYF. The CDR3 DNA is TGTGCCAGCAGGTACTCTGGAAACACCATATATTTT.

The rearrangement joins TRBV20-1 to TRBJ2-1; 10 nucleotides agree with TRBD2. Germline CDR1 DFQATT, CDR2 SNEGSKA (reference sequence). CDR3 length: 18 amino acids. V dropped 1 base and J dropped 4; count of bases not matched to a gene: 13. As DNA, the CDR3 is TGCAGTGCTAGAGTAGCGGGAGGAACACTGAAAGGGTACAATGAGCAGTTCTTC. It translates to CSARVAGGTLKGYNEQFF.

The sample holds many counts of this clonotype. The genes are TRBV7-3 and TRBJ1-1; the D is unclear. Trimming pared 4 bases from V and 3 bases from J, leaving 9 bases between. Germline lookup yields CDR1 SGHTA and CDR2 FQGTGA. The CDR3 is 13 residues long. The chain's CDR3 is CASSSDGYTEAFF. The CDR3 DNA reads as TGTGCCAGCAGCTCCGACGGGTACACTGAAGCTTTCTTT. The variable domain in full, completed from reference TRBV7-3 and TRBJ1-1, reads GAGVSQTPSNKVTEKGKYVELRCDPISGHTALYWYRQSLGQGPEFLIYFQGTGAADDSGLPNDRFFAVRPEGSVSTLKIQRTERGDSAVYLCASSSDGYTEAFFGQGTRLTVV.

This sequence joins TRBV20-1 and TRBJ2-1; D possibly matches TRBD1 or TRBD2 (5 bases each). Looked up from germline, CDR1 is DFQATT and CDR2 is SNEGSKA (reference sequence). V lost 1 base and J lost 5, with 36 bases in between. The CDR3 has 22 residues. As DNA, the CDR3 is TGCAGTGCTAGAGTACCCATTAGGGGTAGCGTGATCGAATATCATGTGGACAATGAGCAGTTCTTC. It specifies CSARVPIRGSVIEYHVDNEQFF.

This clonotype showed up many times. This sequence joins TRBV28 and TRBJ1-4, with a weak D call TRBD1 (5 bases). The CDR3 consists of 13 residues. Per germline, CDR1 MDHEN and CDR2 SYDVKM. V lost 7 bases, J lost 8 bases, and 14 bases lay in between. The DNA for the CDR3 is TGTGCCAGCATCAGGAGGGACGGGGAAAAACTGTTTTTT. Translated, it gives CASIRRDGEKLFF.

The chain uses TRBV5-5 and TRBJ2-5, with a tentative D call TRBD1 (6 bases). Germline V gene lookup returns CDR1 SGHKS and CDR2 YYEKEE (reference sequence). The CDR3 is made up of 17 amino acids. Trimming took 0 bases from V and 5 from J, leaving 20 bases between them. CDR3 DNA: TGTGCCAGCAGCTTGGTTCCTTCATTGGGGGCGCGGGAGACCCAGTACTTC. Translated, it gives CASSLVPSLGARETQYF.

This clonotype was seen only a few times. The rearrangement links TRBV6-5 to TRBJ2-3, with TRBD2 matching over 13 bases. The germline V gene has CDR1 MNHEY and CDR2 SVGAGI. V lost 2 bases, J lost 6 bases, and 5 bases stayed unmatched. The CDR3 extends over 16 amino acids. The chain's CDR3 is CASSYGGTSGTDTQYF. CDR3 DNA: TGTGCCAGCAGTTACGGTGGGACTAGCGGGACCGATACGCAGTATTTT.

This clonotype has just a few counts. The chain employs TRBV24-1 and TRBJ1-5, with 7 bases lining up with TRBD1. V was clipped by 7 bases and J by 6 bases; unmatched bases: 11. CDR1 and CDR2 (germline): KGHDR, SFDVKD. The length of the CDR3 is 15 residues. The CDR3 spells CATRHRGRVGQPQHF. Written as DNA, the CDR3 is TGTGCCACCAGACACAGGGGCAGGGTTGGTCAGCCCCAGCATTTT.

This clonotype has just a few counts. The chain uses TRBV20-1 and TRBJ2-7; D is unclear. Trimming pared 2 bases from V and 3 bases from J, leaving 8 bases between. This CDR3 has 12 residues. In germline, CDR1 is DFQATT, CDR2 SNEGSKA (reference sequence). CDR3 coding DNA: TGCAGTGCTAGATCGGATAACTACGAGCAGTACTTC. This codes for CSARSDNYEQYF.

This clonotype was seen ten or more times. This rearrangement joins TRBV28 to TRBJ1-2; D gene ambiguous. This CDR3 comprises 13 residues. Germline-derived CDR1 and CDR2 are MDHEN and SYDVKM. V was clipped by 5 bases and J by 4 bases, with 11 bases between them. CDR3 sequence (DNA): TGTGCCAGCAGTGGCGGACTGATCTATGGCTACACCTTC. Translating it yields CASSGGLIYGYTF.

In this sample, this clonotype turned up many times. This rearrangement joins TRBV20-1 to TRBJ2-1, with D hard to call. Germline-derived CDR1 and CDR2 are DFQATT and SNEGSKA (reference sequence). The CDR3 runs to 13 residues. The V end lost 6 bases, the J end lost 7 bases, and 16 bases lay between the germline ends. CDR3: CSAATKINNEQFF. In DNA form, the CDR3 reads TGCAGTGCGGCCACTAAGATTAATAATGAGCAGTTCTTC.

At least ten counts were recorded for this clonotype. CDR3 nucleotide sequence: TGCAGTGCTAGACGCGGGGGCAATCAGCCCCAGCATTTT. It translates to CSARRGGNQPQHF. The J gene is TRBJ1-5, the V gene TRBV20-1; unclear D gene. The germline V gene encodes CDR1 DFQATT and CDR2 SNEGSKA (reference sequence). The CDR3 runs 13 residues. V was clipped by 2 bases and J by 2 bases, with 7 bases between them.

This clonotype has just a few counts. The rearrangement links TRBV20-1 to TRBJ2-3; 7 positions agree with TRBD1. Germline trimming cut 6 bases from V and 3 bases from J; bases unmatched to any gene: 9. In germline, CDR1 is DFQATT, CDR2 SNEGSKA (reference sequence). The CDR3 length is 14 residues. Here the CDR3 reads CSARTQQGTDTQYF. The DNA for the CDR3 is TGCAGTGCACGGACTCAACAGGGGACAGATACGCAGTATTTT.